These 18 T cell receptor beta chains were sequenced from one sample in a study of cytomegalovirus exposure and HLA in healthy donors. Both 60 Vbeta primers and 13 Jbeta primers went into the PCR. The repertoire was sequenced with immunoSEQ multiplex PCR; TCRdb's copy has only in-frame clones and lacks some. This repertoire shows about 200,000 clones, over 75% found once; its top ten account for 2.5% to 3.5%. Sequenced input: PBMCs. The receptors shown here come from a woman aged 25 to 45 in good health and CMV-seronegative.

V is TRBV5-4 and J is TRBJ2-5; 8 bases align to TRBD2. Looked up from germline, CDR1 is SGHNT and CDR2 is YYREEE (reference sequence). The CDR3 is 14 amino acids. V dropped 0 bases and J dropped 5; count of bases not matched to a gene: 3. In DNA form, the CDR3 reads TGTGCCAGCAGCTTGGCGGGAGGGCGCGAGACCCAGTACTTC. This codes for CASSLAGGRETQYF.

This clone was detected once. The chain joins TRBV30 to TRBJ1-5; perhaps TRBD1 as D (5 bases). V was pared by 5 bases and J by 2 bases, with 13 bases between. The CDR3 totals 14 residues. Germline assignment: CDR1 GTSNPN and CDR2 SVGIG (reference sequence). CDR3 bases: TGTGCCTGGGGCGGGGCGTCTGGCAATCAGCCCCAGCATTTT. Protein: CAWGGASGNQPQHF.

J is TRBJ2-7 and V is TRBV28; 12 bases fit TRBD2. J gave up 5 bases and V 0 bases, and 2 bases lay outside the gene matches. The length of the CDR3 is 15 residues. Germline-derived CDR1 and CDR2 are MDHEN and SYDVKM. The CDR3: CASSLWTSGSDEQYF. DNA for the CDR3: TGTGCCAGCAGTTTATGGACTAGCGGGAGTGACGAGCAGTACTTC.

The rearrangement uses TRBV28 and TRBJ2-3; 11 bases match TRBD1. The CDR3 totals 17 residues. The trim removed 4 bases at V and 5 bases at J, leaving 11 bases unmatched. Germline-derived CDR1 and CDR2 are MDHEN and SYDVKM. The CDR3 nucleotides read TGTGCCAGCAGTTCCCGAACTAGGACAGGGGGCAAAGATACGCAGTATTTT. Amino acid sequence: CASSSRTRTGGKDTQYF.

The table lists this clone with a few counts. CDR3 sequence: CASSFAHTNTEAFF. CDR3 nucleotides: TGTGCCAGCAGCTTCGCCCACACGAACACTGAAGCTTTCTTT. The gene calls are TRBV7-8 and TRBJ1-1; D is unclear. CDR1 and CDR2 (germline): SGHVS, FQNEAQ. Trimming removed 3 bases from V and 1 base from J, with 9 bases in between. This CDR3 comprises 14 residues.

This chain links TRBV28 with TRBJ2-3; TRBD2 matches 8 bases. Germline CDR1 reads MDHEN; CDR2 reads SYDVKM. V trimming: 10 bases; J trimming: 3 bases; junction bases outside the gene matches: 12. CDR3 size: 15 residues. This chain's CDR3 is CATAGSGGTTDTQYF. CDR3 coding DNA: TGTGCCACGGCGGGCAGCGGGGGCACGACAGATACGCAGTATTTT.

J is TRBJ1-2 and V is TRBV7-2, with 8 bases fitting TRBD1. Germline CDR1 reads SGHTA; CDR2 reads FQGNSA. Trimming took 5 bases from V and 8 from J; bases not matched to a gene: 7. The CDR3 sequence is 13 residues long. CDR3 amino acids: CASSLKTGVGYTF. The CDR3 DNA sequence: TGTGCCAGCAGCCTAAAGACAGGGGTCGGCTACACCTTC.

On this clone itself: The junction departs from the called germline gene at one end, perhaps through a read error. CDR3 sequence reads: CASSQRQGMGRGDTGAFF. Here the CDR3 DNA reads TGTGCCAGCAGCCAACGACAGGGTATGGGACGCGGGGACACTGGAGCTTTCTTT. This chain connects TRBV7-2 to TRBJ1-1; 7 positions match TRBD1. From germline, CDR1 is SGHTA and CDR2 FQGNSA. This CDR3 is built from 18 residues.

The chain recombines TRBV7-2 with TRBJ2-2; 10 bases match TRBD2. The V gene end was trimmed by 10 bases and the J gene end by 5 bases; junction bases not matched to a gene: 10. The CDR3 contains 15 residues. Germline V gene data show CDR1 as SGHTA and CDR2 as FQGNSA. CDR3 sequence (DNA): TGTGCCAACACTCCCGGGACTAGCGTAACCGGGGAGCTGTTTTTT. Translated, it gives CANTPGTSVTGELFF.

The chain carries TRBV27 and TRBJ2-2, with 9 bases aligning to TRBD2. The CDR3 loop spans 18 amino acids. V was clipped by 5 bases and J by 0 bases; unmatched bases: 10. Looked up from germline, CDR1 is MNHEY and CDR2 is SMNVEV (reference sequence). Written as DNA, the CDR3 is TGTGCCAGCAGTCCAAAAATGCGGACTAGCGCGAACACCGGGGAGCTGTTTTTT. Protein sequence: CASSPKMRTSANTGELFF.

The rearrangement joins TRBV29-1 to TRBJ1-1, with 8 bases fitting TRBD1. After removal of 5 bases from V and 4 bases from J, the junction contained 3 bases not matched to a gene. In germline, CDR1 is SQVTM, CDR2 ANQGSEA. The CDR3 covers 12 residues. The CDR3 loop reads CSVSRGPTEAFF. In DNA, the CDR3 is TGCAGCGTTTCCAGGGGGCCCACTGAAGCTTTCTTT.

This chain connects TRBV28 to TRBJ1-1; D ambiguous. The CDR3 is made up of 16 amino acids. The germline V gene has CDR1 MDHEN and CDR2 SYDVKM. Trimming stripped 5 bases from V and 2 bases from J, with 18 bases between. In nucleotides, the CDR3 is TGTGCCAGCAGTCCCCGGGGTGAGGCAGAAAACACTGAAGCTTTCTTT. This sequence encodes CASSPRGEAENTEAFF. The full variable domain, rest sourced from reference TRBV28 and TRBJ1-1, is DVKVTQSSRYLVKRTGEKVFLECVQDMDHENMFWYRQDPGLGLRLIYFSYDVKMKEKGDIPEGYSVSREKKERFSLILESASTNQTSMYLCASSPRGEAENTEAFFGQGTRLTVV.

CDR3 region: CASSLGTGDQPQHF. CDR3 sequence (DNA): TGTGCCAGCAGCTTGGGGACAGGGGATCAGCCCCAGCATTTT. The chain employs TRBV5-6 and TRBJ1-5; 9 bases map to TRBD1. V shed 0 bases, J shed 5 bases, and the junction held 0 bases outside the gene matches. Germline CDR1 reads SGHDT; CDR2 reads YYEEEE. The length of the CDR3 is 14 residues.

The chain has TRBV5-1 and TRBJ2-2; TRBD2 aligns across 9 bases. There are 16 residues in the CDR3. V was clipped by 1 base and J by 7 bases; unmatched bases: 8. The germline gives CDR1 SGHRS, CDR2 YFSETQ. The CDR3 region is CASSLRDSGSLGELFF. The CDR3 DNA reads TGCGCCAGCAGCTTGAGGGATAGCGGGAGTCTCGGGGAGCTGTTTTTT.

This sequence joins TRBV12-5 and TRBJ2-3, with TRBD1 identical over 9 bases. Trimming at V came to 4 bases and at J to 2 bases, leaving 7 bases not matched to a gene. The CDR3 contains 16 residues. CDR1 LGHNT and CDR2 FRNRAP come from the germline V gene. CDR3 protein: CASGSGRDRATDTQYF. The CDR3 region has the DNA TGTGCTAGTGGTTCAGGCCGGGACAGGGCCACAGATACGCAGTATTTT.

This sequence joins TRBV5-1 and TRBJ1-6, with 7 positions matching TRBD1. Trimming took 5 bases from V and 9 from J; bases not matched to a gene: 5. Germline V lookup: CDR1 SGHRS, CDR2 YFSETQ. The CDR3 extends over 13 amino acids. CDR3 coding DNA: TGCGCCAGCAGAGACAGGGATGGTTCACCCCTCCACTTT. Its protein product is CASRDRDGSPLHF.

This chain uses TRBV27 with TRBJ2-1; D is unresolved. Germline V lookup: CDR1 MNHEY, CDR2 SMNVEV (reference sequence). The CDR3 consists of 13 residues. V was shortened by 5 bases and J by 7 bases, with 12 bases between the two germline ends. This CDR3 is CASSHRLRNEQFF. The CDR3 nucleotides read TGTGCCAGCAGTCATCGCCTCAGAAATGAGCAGTTCTTC.

The chain links TRBV27 to TRBJ2-7; 8 bases line up with TRBD2. Germline CDR1 reads MNHEY; CDR2 reads SMNVEV (reference sequence). The CDR3 covers 16 residues. V shed 7 bases and J 7 bases; nucleotides not matched to a gene: 18. The CDR3 nucleotides read TGTGCCAGCACCCCCTCCCTTAGCGGGGCAGCGAGGGAGCAGTACTTC. It yields the protein CASTPSLSGAAREQYF.